The 26 T cell receptor beta chains listed next were all sequenced from one sample in a study of T cell responses to AZD1222 COVID-19 vaccine. Profiling relied on immunoSEQ multiplex PCR, and the TCRdb table lists in-frame clones only, not all of them. The profile shows 100,000 to 150,000 clones, about 90% of them singletons. This specimen was peripheral blood, taken on day 0 of MenACWY control vaccination. These receptors were collected from an adult in good health.

The rearrangement links TRBV21-1 to TRBJ2-2; TRBD1 is taken as the D call from the table, unchecked against the DNA. TRBV21-1 has pseudogene status. This CDR3 is 20 amino acids long. The DNA of the CDR3 is TGTGCCAGCATCCTCCTTACAGTCTTTTTGGCAAGGGGTCGGGCCGGGGAGCTGTTTTTT. Translating it yields CASILLTVFLARGRAGELFF.

This chain joins TRBV6-2 or TRBV6-3 and TRBJ2-2, with unresolved D. The length of the CDR3 is 13 residues. Trimming stripped 1 base from V and 4 bases from J, with 4 bases between. Germline V CDR1 and CDR2: MNHEY, SVGEGT. This chain's CDR3 is CASSYWGTGELFF. In DNA form, the CDR3 reads TGTGCCAGCAGTTACTGGGGCACCGGGGAGCTGTTTTTT.

The gene calls are TRBV11-2 and TRBJ2-2, with TRBD2 matching 8 bases. The J segment lost 0 bases and the V segment lost 0 bases, leaving 9 bases of the junction unmatched. This CDR3 contains 19 residues. Germline-derived CDR1 and CDR2 are SGHAT and FQNNGV. The CDR3 sequence is CASSLDRPERGSNTGELFF. The CDR3 coding sequence is TGTGCCAGCAGCTTAGATAGGCCGGAGCGGGGGTCGAACACCGGGGAGCTGTTTTTT.

The count of this clone is one. This chain connects TRBV5-6 to TRBJ2-2; 12 nucleotides match TRBD2. The V gene end was trimmed by 6 bases and the J gene end by 2 bases; junction bases not matched to a gene: 8. CDR3 length equals 17 residues. The germline V gene has CDR1 SGHDT and CDR2 YYEEEE. CDR3 residues: CASKLLAGGSNTGELFF. In DNA, the CDR3 is TGTGCCAGCAAACTACTAGCGGGGGGCTCCAACACCGGGGAGCTGTTTTTT.

The chain uses TRBV11-3 and TRBJ2-1; D gene uncertain. CDR1 is SGHNT, CDR2 YENEEA, per germline. The V end was cut by 5 bases, the J end by 1 base, with 12 bases between. The CDR3 runs to 15 residues. The CDR3 sequence is CASSHPDLSYNEQFF. The CDR3 nucleotides are TGTGCCAGCAGCCACCCGGACCTATCCTACAATGAGCAGTTCTTC. Using reference TRBV11-3 and TRBJ2-1 for the parts outside the CDR3, the full variable domain is EAGVVQSPRYKIIEKKQPVAFWCNPISGHNTLYWYLQNLGQGPELLIRYENEEAVDDSQLPKDRFSAERLKGVDSTLKIQPAELGDSAVYLCASSHPDLSYNEQFFGPGTRLTVL.

This chain connects TRBV2 to TRBJ1-5; 9 bases map to TRBD1. The germline V gene encodes CDR1 SNHLY and CDR2 FYNNEI. V shed 4 bases and J 1 base; nucleotides not matched to a gene: 5. This CDR3 region has 16 residues. The CDR3 nucleotides read TGTGCCAGCAGTGTTGGACAGGGGATAAGCAATCAGCCCCAGCATTTT. Its translation: CASSVGQGISNQPQHF.

The chain uses TRBV18 and TRBJ1-3, with unresolved D. The germline CDR1 and CDR2 sequences are KGHSH and LQKENI. V was clipped by 3 bases and J by 0 bases, with 12 bases between them. The CDR3 runs 16 residues. CDR3 sequence reads: CASSPPSRNSGNTIYF. The CDR3, as DNA: TGTGCCAGCTCACCTCCATCAAGGAACTCTGGAAACACCATATATTTT.

J is TRBJ2-7 and V is TRBV7-2; D unresolved. The length of the CDR3 is 14 residues. V lost 1 base to trimming and J lost 1 base, with 8 bases between them. Germline V gives CDR1 SGHTA, CDR2 FQGNSA. The DNA for the CDR3 is TGTGCCAGCAGCTTAGGAGGTAGATCCTACGAGCAGTACTTC. This codes for CASSLGGRSYEQYF.

This rearrangement joins TRBV7-9 to TRBJ2-1; D unclear. The CDR3 extends over 14 amino acids. The germline CDR1 and CDR2 sequences are SEHNR and FQNEAQ (reference sequence). Trimming left V 3 bases short and J 7 bases short, with 13 bases between. CDR3 sequence: CASSFFQKNNEQFF. The DNA for the CDR3 is TGTGCCAGCAGCTTTTTTCAGAAAAATAATGAGCAGTTCTTC.

V gene TRBV7-2 combines with J gene TRBJ2-3; TRBD1 is a possible D gene (6 bases). V was clipped by 2 bases and J by 0 bases, with 18 bases between them. Germline lookup yields CDR1 SGHTA and CDR2 FQGNSA. The CDR3 has 18 amino acids. Written as DNA, the CDR3 is TGTGCCAGCAGCTTACCAGACAGGTTCCATATTAGCACAGATACGCAGTATTTT. It is translated as CASSLPDRFHISTDTQYF.

This clone appeared once. V is TRBV5-6 and J is TRBJ2-2; D perhaps matches TRBD1 (6 bases). The CDR3 is made up of 15 amino acids. The V and J ends lost 0 bases and 5 bases respectively, with 11 bases between them. Germline CDR1 reads SGHDT; CDR2 reads YYEEEE. DNA for the CDR3: TGTGCCAGCAGCTTGGATACAGGGTATACCGGGGAGCTGTTTTTT. This translates into CASSLDTGYTGELFF.

The J gene is TRBJ2-7, the V gene TRBV2; D call uncertain. Germline V gives CDR1 SNHLY, CDR2 FYNNEI. Trimming pared 7 bases from V and 2 bases from J, leaving 9 bases between. This CDR3 spans 12 amino acids. CDR3 sequence reads: CASTVNTYEQYF. CDR3 nucleotides: TGTGCCAGCACGGTCAACACCTACGAGCAGTACTTC.

This chain connects TRBV2 to TRBJ2-1, with D tentatively TRBD1 or TRBD2 (6 bases each). The CDR3 sequence is 15 residues long. Germline V lookup: CDR1 SNHLY, CDR2 FYNNEI. The V gene lost 2 bases and the J gene lost 10 bases, with 18 bases spanning the gap. CDR3 in amino acids: CASSESGRTDSEQFF. The CDR3 DNA sequence: TGTGCCAGCAGTGAAAGCGGGCGGACAGACTCCGAGCAGTTCTTC.

For the CDR3, the DNA is TGTGCCAGCAGAGACTGGAGCTCCTATAATTCACCCCTCCACTTT. It is translated as CASRDWSSYNSPLHF. V is TRBV27 and J is TRBJ1-6, with D unclear. The CDR3 spans 15 residues. Per the germline V gene, CDR1 is MNHEY and CDR2 is SMNVEV (reference sequence). The ends were cut back, 6 bases at V and 0 bases at J, with 9 bases in the middle.

The chain carries TRBV20-1 and TRBJ2-7, with no clear D. CDR1 DFQATT and CDR2 SNEGSKA come from the germline V gene (reference sequence). The V and J ends lost 2 bases and 2 bases respectively, with 4 bases between them. The CDR3 is 11 amino acids. DNA for the CDR3: TGCAGTGCTAGAAAAACCTACGAGCAGTACTTC. Translation: CSARKTYEQYF.

V gene TRBV7-5 combines with J gene TRBJ2-5; TRBD2 reflects the table's D call only, with no check against the DNA. TRBV7-5 is a known pseudogene. The CDR3 has 18 amino acids. The CDR3 spells CVRSSLYSAGGRLETQYF. CDR3 coding DNA: TGTGTCAGAAGCAGCCTCTACTCTGCGGGGGGGCGTCTTGAGACCCAGTACTTC.

The V call is TRBV18, the J call TRBJ2-2; D not certain. CDR3 length: 15 amino acids. V dropped 3 bases and J dropped 0 bases, with 8 bases sitting between them. Germline loops: CDR1 KGHSH, CDR2 LQKENI. The CDR3: CASSPGSANTGELFF. Here the CDR3 DNA reads TGTGCCAGCTCACCGGGCAGCGCGAACACCGGGGAGCTGTTTTTT.

This chain connects TRBV5-1 to TRBJ2-1; D remains unclear. Germline CDR1 and CDR2: SGHRS and YFSETQ. V lost 2 bases to trimming and J lost 7 bases, with 7 bases between them. This CDR3 region has 12 residues. CDR3 region: CASSFLENEQFF. DNA for the CDR3: TGCGCCAGCAGCTTTCTAGAAAATGAGCAGTTCTTC.

J is TRBJ1-2 and V is TRBV9; D may be TRBD1 (5 bases). Germline CDR1 and CDR2: SGDLS and YYNGEE. The CDR3 extends over 17 amino acids. V was clipped by 3 bases and J by 3 bases, with 21 bases between them. The CDR3 is CASSALSWGQGDYGYTF. CDR3 nucleotide sequence: TGTGCCAGCAGCGCCCTTAGTTGGGGTCAAGGGGACTATGGCTACACCTTC.

The chain combines TRBV3-1 (or the pseudogene TRBV3-2) with TRBJ2-3; D unclear. V shed 0 bases and J shed 0 bases, with 16 bases lying between them. This CDR3 spans 18 amino acids. CDR1 and CDR2 from the germline V gene are LGHDT and YNNKEL (reference sequence). In DNA, the CDR3 is TGTGCCAGCAGCCAAGATTTGATATTACAGCCTAGCACAGATACGCAGTATTTT. Translating gives CASSQDLILQPSTDTQYF.

The rearrangement links TRBV18 to TRBJ1-5, with D possibly matching TRBD1 (6 bases). V lost 5 bases to trimming and J lost 6 bases, with 17 bases between them. CDR3 size: 15 residues. In germline, CDR1 is KGHSH, CDR2 LQKENI. CDR3 loop: CASSSLQGKTQPQHF. DNA for the CDR3: TGTGCCAGCTCATCCCTACAGGGCAAGACTCAGCCCCAGCATTTT.

V gene TRBV21-1 combines with J gene TRBJ1-2; TRBD1 was called by the table and not checked on the DNA. TRBV21-1 is a pseudogene locus. The CDR3 is made up of 14 amino acids. The CDR3 bases are TGTGCCAGCAGCAAAAGGGACAGGGAGTATGGCTACACCTTC. This encodes CASSKRDREYGYTF.

The chain has TRBV6-5 and TRBJ1-1; weak D call: TRBD1 (6 bases). Germline V gene lookup returns CDR1 MNHEY and CDR2 SVGAGI. The CDR3 totals 16 residues. With 0 bases removed from V and 5 bases from J, the gap between germline ends came to 16 bases. The CDR3 DNA sequence: TGTGCCAGCAGTTACTCCGAGGGGGATTTGAGTACTGAAGCTTTCTTT. It translates to CASSYSEGDLSTEAFF.

The chain combines TRBV18 with TRBJ1-1, with TRBD1 as a possible D gene (5 bases). Germline V gene lookup returns CDR1 KGHSH and CDR2 LQKENI. V lost 0 bases to trimming and J lost 1 base, with 6 bases between them. This CDR3 region has 14 residues. The CDR3 coding sequence is TGTGCCAGCTCACCACCCCAGGGGAACACTGAAGCTTTCTTT. Protein product: CASSPPQGNTEAFF.

The chain joins TRBV5-4 to TRBJ2-5; D not resolved. There are 15 residues in the CDR3. V was shortened by 1 base and J by 1 base, with 11 bases between the two germline ends. Germline V gene lookup returns CDR1 SGHNT and CDR2 YYREEE (reference sequence). The CDR3: CASSLRSRVQETQYF. CDR3 DNA: TGTGCCAGCAGCTTGAGGTCAAGAGTCCAAGAGACCCAGTACTTC.

The chain has TRBV6-2 or TRBV6-3 and TRBJ1-6; TRBD1 might be the D (6 bases). Germline loops: CDR1 MNHEY, CDR2 SVGEGT. The V end lost 6 bases, the J end lost 5 bases, and 14 bases lay between the germline ends. This CDR3 comprises 15 residues. The CDR3 protein is CASSSGVLDNSPLHF. DNA of the CDR3: TGTGCCAGCAGCTCAGGGGTGTTGGATAATTCACCCCTCCACTTT.